This entry describes one T cell receptor (beta chain). The sample is drawn from a study of control samples from healthy donors and cancer patients. The repertoire was sequenced with immunoSEQ multiplex PCR; TCRdb's copy has only in-frame clones and lacks some. The data show some 120,000 clones, with roughly 90% seen just once and roughly 8.6% held by the top ten. J gave up 0 bases and V 4 bases, and 6 bases lay outside the gene matches. CDR3 length equals 15 residues. Per the germline V gene, CDR1 is MNHEY and CDR2 is SVGEGT. Sequencing was done on a sample of blood. The chain employs TRBV6-2 or TRBV6-3 and TRBJ2-7, with 7 bases fitting TRBD1. The sequence was collected from a young man in good health. CDR3 protein: CASSSPRDSSYEQYF. As DNA, the CDR3 is TGTGCCAGCAGTTCCCCCCGGGACAGCTCCTACGAGCAGTACTTC.